Listed below are T cell receptor beta chains from one sample, sequenced in a study of glioma-infiltrating T cells. TCRdb passed the multiplex PCR reads through MiXCR, listing each CDR3 protein once. Here the sample spans about 180,000 distinct CDR3 sequences, 43% being singletons. Sequencing was done on a sample of glioma tissue, nonneoplastic brain tissue, or PBMCs (not recorded which). The receptor set was obtained from a human donor with low-grade glioma or glioblastoma, undergoing nonglioma brain surgery, or in good health (not recorded which). Each CDR3 is given with its conserved first and last residue. Fields, in order: D gene, J gene, V gene, clone size, CDR3 protein, CDR3 DNA. The D gene is left open where the match is weak. Not every row has a clone size; where given, it reads once, few, many or a size class.

d_gene: .; j_gene: TRBJ2-2; v_gene: TRBV4-1; abundance: .; CDR3aa: CASSPTALANTGELFF; CDR3nt: TGCGCCAGCAGCCCTACGGCACTGGCCAACACCGGGGAGCTGTTTTTT
d_gene: .; j_gene: TRBJ2-5; v_gene: TRBV28; abundance: many; CDR3aa: CASSPPPIRETQYF; CDR3nt: TGTGCCAGCAGTCCCCCCCCTATTCGAGAGACCCAGTACTTC
d_gene: .; j_gene: TRBJ2-1; v_gene: TRBV28; abundance: .; CDR3aa: CASEGQPYYNEQFF; CDR3nt: TGTGCCAGCGAGGGACAACCCTACTACAATGAGCAGTTCTTC
d_gene: TRBD2; j_gene: TRBJ2-7; v_gene: TRBV18; abundance: .; CDR3aa: CASSPIAGGPSHEQYF; CDR3nt: TGTGCCAGCTCTCCAATAGCGGGAGGGCCTTCCCACGAGCAGTACTTC
d_gene: TRBD2; j_gene: TRBJ2-2; v_gene: TRBV2; abundance: .; CDR3aa: CASGETSGRLGSTGELFF; CDR3nt: TGTGCCAGCGGAGAGACTAGCGGGAGGCTTGGTAGCACCGGGGAGCTGTTTTTT
d_gene: .; j_gene: TRBJ2-1; v_gene: TRBV4-1; abundance: .; CDR3aa: CASSQPDSHNEQFF; CDR3nt: TGCGCCAGCAGCCAACCTGACAGCCACAATGAGCAGTTCTTC
d_gene: TRBD1; j_gene: TRBJ2-1; v_gene: TRBV6-4; abundance: .; CDR3aa: CASSEGTGAYNEQFF; CDR3nt: TGTGCCAGCAGTGAGGGGACAGGGGCCTACAATGAGCAGTTCTTC
d_gene: .; j_gene: TRBJ1-1; v_gene: TRBV19; abundance: many; CDR3aa: CASSIGANEAFF; CDR3nt: TGTGCCAGTAGTATTGGAGCCAACGAAGCTTTCTTT
d_gene: .; j_gene: TRBJ1-2; v_gene: TRBV7-2; abundance: many; CDR3aa: CASSPGTTNYGYTF; CDR3nt: TGTGCCAGCAGCCCCGGGACGACTAACTATGGCTACACCTTC
d_gene: .; j_gene: TRBJ1-5; v_gene: TRBV28; abundance: .; CDR3aa: CASRRQPRRNQPQHF; CDR3nt: TGTGCCAGCAGACGACAGCCTCGCAGAAATCAGCCACAGCATTTT
d_gene: TRBD1; j_gene: TRBJ2-1; v_gene: TRBV28; abundance: many; CDR3aa: CASSLISQGASRFF; CDR3nt: TGTGCCAGCAGTCTCATCTCCCAGGGGGCTTCGCGGTTCTTC
d_gene: .; j_gene: TRBJ2-3; v_gene: TRBV5-4; abundance: few; CDR3aa: CASTDSKTSSTDTQYF; CDR3nt: TGTGCCAGCACCGATAGCAAGACTTCTAGCACAGATACGCAGTATTTT
d_gene: TRBD2; j_gene: TRBJ2-2; v_gene: TRBV10-3; abundance: .; CDR3aa: CAIKPGLAGVGVGELFF; CDR3nt: TGTGCCATCAAGCCGGGACTAGCGGGAGTAGGCGTCGGGGAGCTGTTTTTT
d_gene: .; j_gene: TRBJ2-3; v_gene: TRBV20-1; abundance: many; CDR3aa: CSASFGRNADTQYF; CDR3nt: TGCAGTGCTAGTTTCGGTAGGAACGCAGATACACAGTATTTT
d_gene: .; j_gene: TRBJ2-7; v_gene: TRBV18; abundance: few; CDR3aa: CASSPIGNSYEQYF; CDR3nt: TGTGCCAGCTCACCTATCGGCAACTCCTACGAGCAGTACTTC
d_gene: .; j_gene: TRBJ2-2; v_gene: TRBV4-1; abundance: .; CDR3aa: CASSQILSANTGELFF; CDR3nt: TGCGCCAGCAGCCAAATTCTTTCGGCGAACACCGGGGAGCTGTTTTTT
d_gene: .; j_gene: TRBJ1-2; v_gene: TRBV5-1; abundance: many; CDR3aa: CATWDGLYGYTF; CDR3nt: TGCGCCACCTGGGACGGGCTGTATGGCTACACCTTC
d_gene: .; j_gene: TRBJ2-7; v_gene: TRBV28; abundance: many; CDR3aa: CASTATLKDEQYF; CDR3nt: TGTGCCAGCACCGCCACCCTAAAGGACGAGCAGTACTTC
d_gene: .; j_gene: TRBJ2-1; v_gene: TRBV3-1; abundance: few; CDR3aa: CASSAHSLSYNEQFF; CDR3nt: TGTGCCAGCAGCGCTCACTCCCTCTCCTACAATGAGCAGTTCTTC
d_gene: TRBD2; j_gene: TRBJ2-7; v_gene: TRBV20-1; abundance: many; CDR3aa: CSARGTSAAYEQYF; CDR3nt: TGCAGTGCTAGAGGGACTAGCGCCGCCTACGAGCAGTACTTC
d_gene: TRBD2; j_gene: TRBJ2-1; v_gene: TRBV2; abundance: .; CDR3aa: CASSEGPTSGFNEQFF; CDR3nt: TGTGCCAGCAGTGAAGGGCCGACTAGCGGATTCAATGAGCAGTTCTTC